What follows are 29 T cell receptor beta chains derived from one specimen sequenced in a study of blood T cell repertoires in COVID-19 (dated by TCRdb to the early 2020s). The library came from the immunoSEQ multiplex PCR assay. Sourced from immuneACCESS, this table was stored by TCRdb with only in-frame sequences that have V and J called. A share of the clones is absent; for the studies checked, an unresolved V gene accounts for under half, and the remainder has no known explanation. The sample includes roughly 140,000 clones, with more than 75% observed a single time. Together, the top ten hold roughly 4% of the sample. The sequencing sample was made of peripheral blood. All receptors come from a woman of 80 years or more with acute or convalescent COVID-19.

CDR3 DNA: TGTGCCAGCTCACCATTGGGGACAGGGAGCAATCAGCCCCAGCATTTT. Translating gives CASSPLGTGSNQPQHF. The chain uses TRBV18 and TRBJ1-5; 9 bases line up with TRBD1. The CDR3 is 16 residues long. The germline V gene encodes CDR1 KGHSH and CDR2 LQKENI. V was clipped by 2 bases and J by 1 base; unmatched bases: 3.

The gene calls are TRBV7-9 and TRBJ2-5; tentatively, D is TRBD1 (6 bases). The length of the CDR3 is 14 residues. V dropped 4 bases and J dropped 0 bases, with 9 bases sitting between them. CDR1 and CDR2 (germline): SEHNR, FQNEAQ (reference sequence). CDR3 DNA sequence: TGTGCCAGCAGCTCCGACAGGTACCAAGAGACCCAGTACTTC. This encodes CASSSDRYQETQYF.

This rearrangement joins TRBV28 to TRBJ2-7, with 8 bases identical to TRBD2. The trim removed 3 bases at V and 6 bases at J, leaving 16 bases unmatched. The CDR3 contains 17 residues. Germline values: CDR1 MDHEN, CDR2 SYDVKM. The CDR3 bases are TGTGCCAGCAGTTTCTGGGGCGAAGGGACTAGATTCTTCGAGCAGTACTTC. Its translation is CASSFWGEGTRFFEQYF.

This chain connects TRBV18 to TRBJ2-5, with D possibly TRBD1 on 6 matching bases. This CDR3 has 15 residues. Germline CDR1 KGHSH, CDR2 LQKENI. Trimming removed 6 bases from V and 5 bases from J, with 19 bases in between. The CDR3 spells CASSNLQGGGETQYF. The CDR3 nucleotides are TGTGCCAGCTCTAATCTACAGGGTGGCGGCGAGACCCAGTACTTC.

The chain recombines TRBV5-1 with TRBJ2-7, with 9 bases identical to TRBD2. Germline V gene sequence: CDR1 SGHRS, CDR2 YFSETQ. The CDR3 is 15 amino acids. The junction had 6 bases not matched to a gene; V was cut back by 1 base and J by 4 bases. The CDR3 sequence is CASSLNSGSEYEQYF. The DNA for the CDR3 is TGCGCCAGCAGCTTGAATAGCGGGAGTGAGTACGAGCAGTACTTC.

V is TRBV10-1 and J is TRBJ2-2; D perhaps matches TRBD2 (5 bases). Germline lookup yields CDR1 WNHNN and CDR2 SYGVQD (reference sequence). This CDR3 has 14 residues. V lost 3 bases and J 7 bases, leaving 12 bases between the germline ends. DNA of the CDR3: TGCGCCAGCAGTGACCTCACTAGATTCGGGGAGCTGTTTTTT. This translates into CASSDLTRFGELFF.

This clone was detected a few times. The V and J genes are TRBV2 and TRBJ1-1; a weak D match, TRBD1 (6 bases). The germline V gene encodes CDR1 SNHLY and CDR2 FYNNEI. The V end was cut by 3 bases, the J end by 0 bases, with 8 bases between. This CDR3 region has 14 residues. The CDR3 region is CASSEGQLNTEAFF. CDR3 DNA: TGTGCCAGCAGTGAGGGACAACTGAACACTGAAGCTTTCTTT. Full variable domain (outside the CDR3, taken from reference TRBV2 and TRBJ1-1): EPEVTQTPSHQVTQMGQEVILRCVPISNHLYFYWYRQILGQKVEFLVSFYNNEISEKSEIFDDQFSVERPDGSNFTLKIRSTKLEDSAMYFCASSEGQLNTEAFFGQGTRLTVV.

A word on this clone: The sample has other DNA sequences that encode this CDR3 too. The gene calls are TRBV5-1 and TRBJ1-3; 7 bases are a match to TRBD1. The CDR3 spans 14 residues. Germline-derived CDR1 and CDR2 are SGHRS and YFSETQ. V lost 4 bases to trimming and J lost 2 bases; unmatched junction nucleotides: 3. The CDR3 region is CASSLGTAGNTIYF. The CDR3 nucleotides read TGCGCCAGCAGCCTTGGGACAGCTGGAAACACCATATATTTT.

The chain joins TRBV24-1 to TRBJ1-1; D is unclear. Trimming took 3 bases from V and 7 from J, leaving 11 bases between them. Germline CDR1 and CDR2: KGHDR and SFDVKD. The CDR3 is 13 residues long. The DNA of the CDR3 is TGTGCCACCAGTGATCCGTCCGGTCGTGAAGCTTTCTTT. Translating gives CATSDPSGREAFF.

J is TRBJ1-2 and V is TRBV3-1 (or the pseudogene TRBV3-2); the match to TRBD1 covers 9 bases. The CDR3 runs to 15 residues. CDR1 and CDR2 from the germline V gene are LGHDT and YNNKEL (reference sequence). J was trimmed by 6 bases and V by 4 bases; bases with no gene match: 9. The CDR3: CASSRLTGGMNGYTF. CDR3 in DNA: TGTGCCAGCAGCCGTTTGACAGGGGGAATGAATGGCTACACCTTC.

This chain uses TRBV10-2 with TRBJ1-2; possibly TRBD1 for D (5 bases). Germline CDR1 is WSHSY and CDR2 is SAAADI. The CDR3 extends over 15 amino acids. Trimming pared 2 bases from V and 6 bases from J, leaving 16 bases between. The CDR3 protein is CASSEGAGPVDGYTF. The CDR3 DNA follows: TGCGCCAGCAGTGAGGGGGCAGGACCAGTCGATGGCTACACCTTC.

The CDR3, as DNA: TGTGCCAGCAGCTTTTGGGGGGGGGCCTGGACAGATACGCAGTATTTT. It yields the protein CASSFWGGAWTDTQYF. V is TRBV14 and J is TRBJ2-3; possibly TRBD2 for D (7 bases). CDR3 length equals 16 residues. V gave up 5 bases and J gave up 3 bases, with 18 bases separating them. Per germline, CDR1 SGHDN and CDR2 FVKESK.

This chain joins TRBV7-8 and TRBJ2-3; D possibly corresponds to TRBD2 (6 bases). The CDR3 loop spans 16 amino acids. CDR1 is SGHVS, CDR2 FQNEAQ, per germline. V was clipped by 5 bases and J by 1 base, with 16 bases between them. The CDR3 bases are TGTGCCAGCAGCCGAGGAGGGCCGTTCGGCACAGATACGCAGTATTTT. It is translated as CASSRGGPFGTDTQYF.

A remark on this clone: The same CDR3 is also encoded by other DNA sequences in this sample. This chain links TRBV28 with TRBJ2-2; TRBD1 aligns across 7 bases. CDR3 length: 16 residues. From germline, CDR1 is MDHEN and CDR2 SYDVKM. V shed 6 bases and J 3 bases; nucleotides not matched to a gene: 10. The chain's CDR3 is CASRATTTGDTGELFF. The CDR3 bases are TGTGCCAGCAGGGCAACCACTACAGGGGACACCGGGGAGCTGTTTTTT.

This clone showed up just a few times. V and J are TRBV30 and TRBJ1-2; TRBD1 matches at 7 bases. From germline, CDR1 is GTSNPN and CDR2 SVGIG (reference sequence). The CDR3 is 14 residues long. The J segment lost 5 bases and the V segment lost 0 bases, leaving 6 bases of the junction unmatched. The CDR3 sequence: CAWSVGTVSYGYTF. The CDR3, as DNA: TGTGCCTGGAGTGTGGGGACAGTATCATATGGCTACACCTTC.

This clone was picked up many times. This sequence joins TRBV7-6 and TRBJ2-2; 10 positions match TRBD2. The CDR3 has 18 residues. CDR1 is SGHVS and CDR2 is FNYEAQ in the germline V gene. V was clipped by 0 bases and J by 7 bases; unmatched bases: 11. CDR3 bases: TGTGCCAGCAGCTTAGCATTGAGGACTAGCGGTTTGGTCGGGGAGCTGTTTTTT. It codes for CASSLALRTSGLVGELFF. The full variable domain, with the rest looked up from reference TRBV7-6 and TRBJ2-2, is GAGVSQSPRYKVTKRGQDVALRCDPISGHVSLYWYRQALGQGPEFLTYFNYEAQQDKSGLPNDRFSAERPEGSISTLTIQRTEQRDSAMYRCASSLALRTSGLVGELFFGEGSRLTVL.

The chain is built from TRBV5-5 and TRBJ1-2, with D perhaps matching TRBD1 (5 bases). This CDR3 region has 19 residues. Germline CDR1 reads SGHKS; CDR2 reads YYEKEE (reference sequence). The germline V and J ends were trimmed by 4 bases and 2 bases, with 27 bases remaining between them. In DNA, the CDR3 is TGTGCCAGCAGCCACAAATCAACCAGCTCAGGGCCCGGGAACTATGGCTACACCTTC. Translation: CASSHKSTSSGPGNYGYTF.

CDR3 residues: CASGPGFYEQYF. Written as DNA, the CDR3 is TGCGCCTCCGGTCCGGGATTTTACGAGCAGTACTTC. The chain carries TRBV5-1 and TRBJ2-7, with a weak D call TRBD2 (5 bases). This CDR3 has 12 amino acids. The V end lost 10 bases, the J end lost 4 bases, and 15 bases lay between the germline ends. Germline CDR1 and CDR2: SGHRS and YFSETQ.

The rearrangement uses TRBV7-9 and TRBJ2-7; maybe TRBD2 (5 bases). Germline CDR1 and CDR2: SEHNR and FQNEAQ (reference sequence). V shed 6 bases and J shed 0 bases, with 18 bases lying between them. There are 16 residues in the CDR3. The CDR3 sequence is CASSSGFAPLSYEQYF. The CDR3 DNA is TGTGCCAGCAGTTCGGGATTCGCCCCTCTCTCCTACGAGCAGTACTTC.

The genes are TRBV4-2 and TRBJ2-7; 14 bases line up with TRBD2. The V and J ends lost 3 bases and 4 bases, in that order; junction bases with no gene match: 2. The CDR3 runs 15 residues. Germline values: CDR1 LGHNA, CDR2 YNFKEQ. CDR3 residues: CASSQGLAGAYEQYF. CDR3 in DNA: TGTGCCAGCAGCCAGGGACTAGCGGGGGCATACGAGCAGTACTTC.

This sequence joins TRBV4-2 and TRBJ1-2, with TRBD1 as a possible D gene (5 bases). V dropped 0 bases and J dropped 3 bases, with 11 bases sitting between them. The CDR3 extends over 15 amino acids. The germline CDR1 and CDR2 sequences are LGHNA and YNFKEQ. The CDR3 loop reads CASSQDRYRYYGYTF. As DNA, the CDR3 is TGTGCCAGCAGCCAAGATCGGTACAGGTACTATGGCTACACCTTC.

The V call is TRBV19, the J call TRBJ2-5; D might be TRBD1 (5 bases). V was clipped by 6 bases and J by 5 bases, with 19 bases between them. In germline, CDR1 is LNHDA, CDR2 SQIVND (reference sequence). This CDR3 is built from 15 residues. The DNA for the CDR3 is TGTGCCAGTAGGCCTGGGAAGGGGTCGTGGGAGACCCAGTACTTC. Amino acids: CASRPGKGSWETQYF.

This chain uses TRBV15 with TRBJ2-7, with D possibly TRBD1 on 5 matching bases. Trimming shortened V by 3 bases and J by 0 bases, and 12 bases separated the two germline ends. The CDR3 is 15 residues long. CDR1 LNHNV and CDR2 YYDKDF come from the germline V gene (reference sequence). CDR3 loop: CATSRARGSSYEQYF. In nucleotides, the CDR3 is TGTGCCACCAGCAGGGCTAGGGGAAGCTCCTACGAGCAGTACTTC.

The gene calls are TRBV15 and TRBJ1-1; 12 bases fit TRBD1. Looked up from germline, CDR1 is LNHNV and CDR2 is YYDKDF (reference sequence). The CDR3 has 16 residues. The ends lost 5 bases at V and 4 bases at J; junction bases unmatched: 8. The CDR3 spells CATSRGDRGRGTEAFF. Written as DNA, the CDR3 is TGTGCCACCAGCCGGGGGGACAGGGGGCGCGGCACTGAAGCTTTCTTT.

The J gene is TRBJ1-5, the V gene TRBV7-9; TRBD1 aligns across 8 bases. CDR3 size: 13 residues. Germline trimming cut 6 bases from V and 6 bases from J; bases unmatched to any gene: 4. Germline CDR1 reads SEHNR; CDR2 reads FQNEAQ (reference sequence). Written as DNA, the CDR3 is TGTGCCAGCAGTCTAGGACAGGGTCAGCCCCAGCATTTT. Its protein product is CASSLGQGQPQHF.

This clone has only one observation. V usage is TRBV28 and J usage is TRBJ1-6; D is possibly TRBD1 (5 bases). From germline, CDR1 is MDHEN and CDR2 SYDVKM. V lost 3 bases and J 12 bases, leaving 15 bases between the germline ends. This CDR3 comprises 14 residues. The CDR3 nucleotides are TGTGCCAGCAGTTTGGGGACTCCAAAAGGACCCCTCCACTTT. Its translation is CASSLGTPKGPLHF.

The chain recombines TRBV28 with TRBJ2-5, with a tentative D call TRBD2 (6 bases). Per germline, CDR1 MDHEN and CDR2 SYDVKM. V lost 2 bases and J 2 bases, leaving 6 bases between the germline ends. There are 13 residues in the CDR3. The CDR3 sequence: CASSLGGQETQYF. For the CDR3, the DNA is TGTGCCAGCAGTTTAGGGGGGCAAGAGACCCAGTACTTC.

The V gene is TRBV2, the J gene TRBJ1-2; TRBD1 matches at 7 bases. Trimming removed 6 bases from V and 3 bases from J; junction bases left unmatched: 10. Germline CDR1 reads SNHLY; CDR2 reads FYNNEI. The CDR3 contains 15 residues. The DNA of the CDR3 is TGTGCCAGCAGAGCCGACAGGGCACTCGACTATGGCTACACCTTC. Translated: CASRADRALDYGYTF.

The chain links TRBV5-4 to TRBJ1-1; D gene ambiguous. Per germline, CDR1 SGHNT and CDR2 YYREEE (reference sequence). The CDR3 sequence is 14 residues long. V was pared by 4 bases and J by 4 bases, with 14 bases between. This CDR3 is CASSDKQGITEAFF. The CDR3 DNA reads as TGTGCCAGCAGCGACAAGCAAGGAATCACTGAAGCTTTCTTT.